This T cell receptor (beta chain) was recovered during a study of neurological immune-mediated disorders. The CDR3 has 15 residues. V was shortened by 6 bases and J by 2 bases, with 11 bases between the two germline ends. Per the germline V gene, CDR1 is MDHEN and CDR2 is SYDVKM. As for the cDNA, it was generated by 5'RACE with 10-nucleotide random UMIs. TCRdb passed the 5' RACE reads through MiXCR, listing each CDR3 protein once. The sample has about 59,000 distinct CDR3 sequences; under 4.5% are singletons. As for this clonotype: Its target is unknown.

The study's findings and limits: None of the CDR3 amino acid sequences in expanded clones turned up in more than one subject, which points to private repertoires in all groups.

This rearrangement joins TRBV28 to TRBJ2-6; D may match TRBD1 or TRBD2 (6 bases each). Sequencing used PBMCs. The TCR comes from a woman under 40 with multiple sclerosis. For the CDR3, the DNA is TGTGCCAGCAGGGCAGGGGAGGCTGGGGCCAACGTCCTGACTTTC. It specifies CASRAGEAGANVLTF.